Following are 15 T cell receptor beta chains from one sample sequenced in a study of T-cell reconstitution after alpha-beta-depleted transplantation in children. A library of TCRbeta sequences, prepared with unique molecular identifiers, was generated. TCRdb passed the PCR reads through MiXCR, listing each CDR3 protein once. The sample has approximately 650,000 distinct CDR3 sequences, 13% seen once. The input for sequencing was PBMCs, taken before TCRalphabeta/CD19-depleted stem cell transplant. All receptors come from a girl aged 2 to 9 with congenital amegakaryocytic thrombocytopenia, due to receive a stem cell transplant.

The chain combines TRBV7-8 with TRBJ2-7, with D unclear. CDR3 length: 15 residues. Trimming stripped 4 bases from V and 2 bases from J, with 15 bases between. Per germline, CDR1 SGHVS and CDR2 FQNEAQ. CDR3 DNA sequence: TGTGCCAGCAGCTCAAGCCGTTTTATCGCCTACGAGCAGTACTTC. This translates into CASSSSRFIAYEQYF.

On this clonotype: A clone one base away is much larger, so this may be a read error. J is TRBJ1-4 and V is TRBV20-1, with D unresolved. This CDR3 has 12 residues. Germline V CDR1 and CDR2: DFQATT, SNEGSKA (reference sequence). The DNA of the CDR3 is TGCAGTACTAGACCGTTCGGGGAAAAACTGTTTTTT. The encoded protein is CSTRPFGEKLFF.

This clonotype was observed many times. V usage is TRBV20-1 and J usage is TRBJ2-1; TRBD2 matches 9 bases. Trimming cost V 3 bases and J 4 bases; bases outside gene matches: 7. Germline assignment: CDR1 DFQATT and CDR2 SNEGSKA (reference sequence). The CDR3 consists of 15 residues. For the CDR3, the DNA is TGCAGTGCTAGGTCGCGGGAGGGCCCTTACAATGAGCAGTTCTTC. It encodes CSARSREGPYNEQFF.

The chain has TRBV12-3 or TRBV12-4 and TRBJ2-4; D may be TRBD2 (6 bases). This CDR3 region has 15 residues. Trimming took off 3 bases at V and 0 bases at J, with 9 bases between the two ends. CDR3 sequence reads: CASSLGLVAKNIQYF. The CDR3 nucleotides read TGTGCCAGCAGTTTGGGACTGGTAGCCAAAAACATTCAGTACTTC.

This clonotype was seen only a few times. This chain joins TRBV28 and TRBJ2-5; D possibly corresponds to TRBD2 (5 bases). The CDR3 length is 14 residues. CDR1 is MDHEN, CDR2 SYDVKM, per germline. Trimming left V 5 bases short and J 1 base short, with 11 bases between. The CDR3: CASSRPGTQETQYF. The CDR3 DNA follows: TGTGCCAGCAGTCGACCGGGAACCCAAGAGACCCAGTACTTC.

This clonotype was counted many times. The chain recombines TRBV4-2 with TRBJ1-4; D gene ambiguous. The germline gives CDR1 LGHNA, CDR2 YNFKEQ. This CDR3 is 14 amino acids long. The ends were cut back, 4 bases at V and 5 bases at J, with 11 bases in the middle. In DNA, the CDR3 is TGTGCCAGCAGCCCAGCTGACGGAAATGAAAAACTGTTTTTT. Translated: CASSPADGNEKLFF.

This clonotype was counted many times. The CDR3 spells CASSYGRTLNYGYTF. As DNA, the CDR3 is TGTGCCAGCAGTTACGGCAGAACATTGAACTATGGCTACACCTTC. The V gene is TRBV6-5, the J gene TRBJ1-2; no definite D call. Germline V gene sequence: CDR1 MNHEY, CDR2 SVGAGI. Deletions cut 2 bases from V and 2 bases from J, with 12 bases between. CDR3 length: 15 residues.

The CDR3 is CASSPYQGAGTEAFF. The CDR3 DNA follows: TGTGCCAGCAGCCCTTATCAAGGGGCAGGGACTGAAGCTTTCTTT. The V call is TRBV5-5, the J call TRBJ1-1; tentative D call: TRBD1 (5 bases). With 4 bases removed from V and 5 bases from J, the gap between germline ends came to 18 bases. The CDR3 runs 15 residues. Germline CDR1 SGHKS, CDR2 YYEKEE (reference sequence).

This chain joins TRBV3-1 and TRBJ1-5; D gene unclear. Germline V lookup: CDR1 LGHDT, CDR2 YNNKEL (reference sequence). The V end lost 0 bases, the J end lost 7 bases, and 7 bases lay between the germline ends. The CDR3 loop spans 13 amino acids. Here the CDR3 DNA reads TGTGCCAGCAGCCAAGACCCCTCCCAGCCCCAGCATTTT. Its protein is CASSQDPSQPQHF.

This clonotype was counted only a few times. V usage is TRBV7-2 and J usage is TRBJ2-3; 9 positions match TRBD2. From germline, CDR1 is SGHTA and CDR2 FQGNSA. Germline trimming cut 5 bases from V and 5 bases from J; bases unmatched to any gene: 11. This CDR3 is built from 16 residues. CDR3 nucleotide sequence: TGTGCCAGCAGCCCCGAAGGATCTAGCGGGGAAGATACGCAGTATTTT. It encodes CASSPEGSSGEDTQYF.

The DNA for the CDR3 is TGTGCCAGCAGCTTAAATCCCCGAGACGAGGCCCCGAACACTGAAGCTTTCTTT. It specifies CASSLNPRDEAPNTEAFF. The chain uses TRBV7-8 and TRBJ1-1; D not resolved. Per germline, CDR1 SGHVS and CDR2 FQNEAQ. V lost 2 bases to trimming and J lost 1 base, with 20 bases between them. The CDR3 loop spans 18 amino acids.

This clonotype has only a few counts. The chain joins TRBV7-3 to TRBJ2-6; D may be TRBD1 or TRBD2 (5 bases each). The ends were cut back, 5 bases at V and 0 bases at J, with 17 bases in the middle. Germline V gives CDR1 SGHTA, CDR2 FQGTGA. The CDR3 is 18 amino acids. The CDR3 loop reads CASSPPWAGTSGANVLTF. Written as DNA, the CDR3 is TGTGCCAGCAGCCCCCCCTGGGCAGGGACCTCTGGGGCCAACGTCCTGACTTTC.

This clonotype was observed at least ten times. The chain is built from TRBV20-1 and TRBJ2-3, with TRBD2 as a possible D gene (5 bases). The V and J ends lost 7 bases and 4 bases respectively, with 9 bases between them. CDR1 is DFQATT, CDR2 SNEGSKA, per germline (reference sequence). The CDR3 loop spans 11 amino acids. This CDR3 is CSGRGPDTQYF. The CDR3 DNA reads TGCAGTGGTCGGGGTCCAGATACGCAGTATTTT.

This clonotype was counted between two and nine times. The chain couples TRBV7-8 to TRBJ2-7; tentative D call: TRBD1 (6 bases). Germline CDR1 and CDR2: SGHVS and FQNEAQ. This CDR3 spans 15 amino acids. The V and J ends lost 4 bases and 0 bases respectively, with 13 bases between them. In DNA form, the CDR3 reads TGTGCCAGCAGCTCAAGCAGGGGTCCCTCCTACGAGCAGTACTTC. Its protein is CASSSSRGPSYEQYF.

The genes are TRBV7-2 and TRBJ2-3; 10 nucleotides agree with TRBD2. V shed 5 bases, J shed 0 bases, and the junction held 2 bases outside the gene matches. The CDR3 is 15 residues long. Germline V gene data show CDR1 as SGHTA and CDR2 as FQGNSA. The CDR3 sequence: CASSQTSGSTDTQYF. In nucleotides, the CDR3 is TGTGCCAGCAGCCAGACTAGCGGGAGCACAGATACGCAGTATTTT.